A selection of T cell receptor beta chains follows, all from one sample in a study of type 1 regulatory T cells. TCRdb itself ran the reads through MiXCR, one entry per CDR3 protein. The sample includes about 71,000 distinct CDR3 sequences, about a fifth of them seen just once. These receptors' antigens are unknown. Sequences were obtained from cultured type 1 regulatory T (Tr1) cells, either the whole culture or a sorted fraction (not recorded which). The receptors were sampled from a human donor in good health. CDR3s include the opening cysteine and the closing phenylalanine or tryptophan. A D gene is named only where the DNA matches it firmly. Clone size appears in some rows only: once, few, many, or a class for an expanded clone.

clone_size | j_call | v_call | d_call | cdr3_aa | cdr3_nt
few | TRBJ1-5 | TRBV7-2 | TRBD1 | CASSFSQGADQPQHF | TGTGCCAGCAGCTTTAGCCAGGGGGCAGATCAGCCCCAGCATTTT
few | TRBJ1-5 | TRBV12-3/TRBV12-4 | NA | CASSFSVSNQPQHF | TGTGCCAGCAGCTTTAGCGTTAGCAATCAGCCCCAGCATTTT
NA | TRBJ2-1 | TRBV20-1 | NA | CSASSPNQNYNEQFF | TGCAGTGCTAGTTCCCCTAACCAAAACTACAATGAGCAGTTCTTC
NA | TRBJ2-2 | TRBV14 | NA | CASSQELTGELFF | TGTGCCAGCAGCCAAGAGTTAACCGGGGAGCTGTTTTTT
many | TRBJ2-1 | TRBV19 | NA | CASSSSHSGKFF | TGTGCCAGTAGTAGTTCGCATAGTGGGAAGTTCTTC
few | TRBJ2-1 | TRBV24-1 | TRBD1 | CATSESLAVQGDEQFF | TGTGCCACCAGTGAGTCATTGGCAGTCCAGGGGGATGAGCAGTTCTTC
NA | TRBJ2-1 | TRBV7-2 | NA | CASSLGGPINNEQFF | TGTGCCAGCAGCTTAGGCGGGCCTATCAACAATGAGCAGTTCTTC
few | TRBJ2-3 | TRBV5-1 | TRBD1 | CASTPRTGSTDTQYF | TGCGCCAGCACCCCTCGGACAGGCAGCACAGATACGCAGTATTTT
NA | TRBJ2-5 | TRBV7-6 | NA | CASTVSAEQYQETQYF | TGTGCCAGCACCGTTTCGGCGGAACAGTACCAAGAGACCCAGTACTTC
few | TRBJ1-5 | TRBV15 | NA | CATSRGGGNQPQHF | TGTGCCACCAGCAGGGGTGGGGGAAATCAGCCCCAGCATTTT
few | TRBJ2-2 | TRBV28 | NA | CASLGAGGSPGELFF | TGTGCCAGCCTCGGAGCGGGCGGTTCTCCCGGGGAGCTGTTTTTT
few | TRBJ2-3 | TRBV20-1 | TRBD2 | CSAGLAGADTQYF | TGCAGTGCCGGACTAGCGGGAGCAGATACGCAGTATTTT
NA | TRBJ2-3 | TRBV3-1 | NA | CASSSRRDTQYF | TGTGCCAGCAGCTCGCGACGGGATACGCAGTATTTT
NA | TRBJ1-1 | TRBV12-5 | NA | CASGLVPGETEAFF | TGTGCTAGTGGTTTGGTACCCGGGGAAACTGAAGCTTTCTTT
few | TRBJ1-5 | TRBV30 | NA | CAWSLGSSNQPQHF | TGTGCCTGGAGTCTCGGGAGCAGCAATCAGCCCCAGCATTTT
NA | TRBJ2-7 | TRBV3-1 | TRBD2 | CTSSQDPGGRALNEQYF | TGTACCAGCAGCCAAGATCCCGGCGGGAGGGCCCTCAACGAGCAGTACTTC
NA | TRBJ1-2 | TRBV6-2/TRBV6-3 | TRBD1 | CASSGQGDGYTF | TGTGCCAGCAGTGGGCAGGGGGACGGCTACACCTTC
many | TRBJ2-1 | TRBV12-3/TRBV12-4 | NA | CASSSRTNEQFF | TGTGCCAGCAGTTCCAGGACCAATGAGCAGTTCTTC
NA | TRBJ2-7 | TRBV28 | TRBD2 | CASTPGGEAWEQYF | TGTGCCAGCACCCCGGGGGGTGAAGCGTGGGAGCAGTACTTC
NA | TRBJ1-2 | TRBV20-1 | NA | CSASPGNYGYTF | TGCAGTGCTAGTCCCGGGAACTATGGCTACACCTTC
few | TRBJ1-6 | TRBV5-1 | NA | CASRPDSSYNSPLHF | TGCGCCAGCAGACCAGACAGCTCCTATAATTCACCCCTCCACTTT
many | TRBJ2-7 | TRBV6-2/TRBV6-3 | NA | CASSYSGPYEQYF | TGTGCCAGCAGTTACTCTGGACCGTACGAGCAGTACTTC
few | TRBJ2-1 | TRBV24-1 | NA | CATSDYLNEQFF | TGTGCCACCAGTGATTATCTGAATGAGCAGTTCTTC
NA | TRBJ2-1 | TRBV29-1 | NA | CSVEEVEEQFF | TGCAGCGTTGAAGAGGTAGAGGAGCAGTTCTTC
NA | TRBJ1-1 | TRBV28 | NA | CASRDPGVTAFF | TGTGCCAGCAGAGACCCGGGGGTTACGGCTTTCTTT
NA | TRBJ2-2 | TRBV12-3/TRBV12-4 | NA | CASTPHTNTGELFF | TGTGCCAGCACCCCCCACACGAACACCGGGGAGCTGTTTTTT
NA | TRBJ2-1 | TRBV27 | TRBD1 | CASSGWGGTEQFF | TGTGCCAGCAGTGGGTGGGGTGGGACAGAACAGTTCTTC
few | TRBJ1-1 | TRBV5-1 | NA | CASSSRGETEAFF | TGCGCCAGCAGCTCCAGGGGAGAGACTGAAGCTTTCTTT
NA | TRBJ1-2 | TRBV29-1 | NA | CSVEDRGSLLYGYTF | TGCAGCGTTGAAGACCGAGGGTCCCTCCTCTATGGCTACACCTTC
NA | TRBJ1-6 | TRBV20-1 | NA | CSAQAEIRTSNSPLHF | TGCAGTGCTCAAGCCGAGATCCGAACATCCAATTCACCCCTCCACTTT
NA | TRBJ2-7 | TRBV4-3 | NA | CASSQAAGSYEQYF | TGCGCCAGCAGCCAAGCAGCGGGCTCCTACGAGCAGTACTTC
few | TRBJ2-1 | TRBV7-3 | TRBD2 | CASSERLAGHNEQFF | TGTGCCAGCAGCGAACGACTAGCGGGACACAATGAGCAGTTCTTC
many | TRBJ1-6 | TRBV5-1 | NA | CASSSERTANSPLHF | TGCGCCAGCAGCTCAGAGAGGACAGCTAATTCACCCCTCCACTTT
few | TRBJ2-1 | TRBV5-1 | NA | CASSLLYSPVQFF | TGCGCCAGCAGCTTATTGTACAGCCCAGTGCAGTTCTTC
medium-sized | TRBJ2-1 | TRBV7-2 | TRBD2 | CASSLAGTNNEQFF | TGTGCCAGCAGCTTAGCGGGGACTAACAATGAGCAGTTCTTC
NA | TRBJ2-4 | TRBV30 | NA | CAWSDRKNIQYF | TGTGCCTGGAGTGACAGGAAAAACATTCAGTACTTC
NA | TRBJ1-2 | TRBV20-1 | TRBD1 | CSARGTGAPGYTF | TGCAGTGCTAGGGGGACAGGGGCGCCTGGCTACACCTTC
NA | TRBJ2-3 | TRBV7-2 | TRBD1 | CASSLAGQGVADTQYF | TGTGCCAGCAGCTTAGCCGGACAGGGGGTGGCCGATACGCAGTATTTT
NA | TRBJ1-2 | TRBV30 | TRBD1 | CAWRTGGHYGYTF | TGTGCCTGGAGAACAGGGGGCCACTATGGCTACACCTTC
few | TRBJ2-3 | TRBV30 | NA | CAWRGRGPDTQYF | TGTGCCTGGAGGGGACGGGGCCCAGATACGCAGTATTTT
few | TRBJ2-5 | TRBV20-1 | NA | CSARGDIQETQYF | TGCAGTGCTAGGGGGGACATCCAAGAGACCCAGTACTTC
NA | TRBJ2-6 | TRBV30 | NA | CAWGRGPGANVLTF | TGTGCCTGGGGCCGGGGGCCTGGGGCCAACGTCCTGACTTTC
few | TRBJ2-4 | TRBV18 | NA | CASSLGRSKNIQYF | TGTGCCAGCTCACTAGGGAGGTCCAAAAACATTCAGTACTTC
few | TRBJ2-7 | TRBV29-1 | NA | CSVRSGYEQYF | TGCAGCGTTCGGTCGGGGTACGAGCAGTACTTC
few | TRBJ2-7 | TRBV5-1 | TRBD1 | CASSLGQGYYEQYF | TGCGCCAGCAGTCTAGGACAGGGCTACTACGAGCAGTACTTC
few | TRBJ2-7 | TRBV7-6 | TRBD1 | CASSSTGGWEQYF | TGTGCCAGCAGCTCAACAGGGGGTTGGGAGCAGTACTTC
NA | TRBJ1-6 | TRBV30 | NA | CAWRGPSSYNSPLHF | TGTGCCTGGAGAGGGCCGAGCTCCTATAATTCACCCCTCCACTTT
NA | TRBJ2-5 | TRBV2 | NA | CAGSRDETQYF | TGTGCCGGATCGAGGGATGAGACCCAGTACTTC
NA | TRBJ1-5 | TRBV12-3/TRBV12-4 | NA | CASSLAPGMNQPQHF | TGTGCCAGCAGTTTAGCGCCCGGGATGAATCAGCCCCAGCATTTT
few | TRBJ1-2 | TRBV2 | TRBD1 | CASSAHRGGNYGYTF | TGTGCCAGCAGCGCCCACAGGGGGGGTAACTATGGCTACACCTTC
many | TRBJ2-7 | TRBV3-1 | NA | CASSQVTGAGKGYEQYF | TGTGCCAGCAGCCAGGTGACGGGAGCCGGGAAGGGCTACGAGCAGTACTTC